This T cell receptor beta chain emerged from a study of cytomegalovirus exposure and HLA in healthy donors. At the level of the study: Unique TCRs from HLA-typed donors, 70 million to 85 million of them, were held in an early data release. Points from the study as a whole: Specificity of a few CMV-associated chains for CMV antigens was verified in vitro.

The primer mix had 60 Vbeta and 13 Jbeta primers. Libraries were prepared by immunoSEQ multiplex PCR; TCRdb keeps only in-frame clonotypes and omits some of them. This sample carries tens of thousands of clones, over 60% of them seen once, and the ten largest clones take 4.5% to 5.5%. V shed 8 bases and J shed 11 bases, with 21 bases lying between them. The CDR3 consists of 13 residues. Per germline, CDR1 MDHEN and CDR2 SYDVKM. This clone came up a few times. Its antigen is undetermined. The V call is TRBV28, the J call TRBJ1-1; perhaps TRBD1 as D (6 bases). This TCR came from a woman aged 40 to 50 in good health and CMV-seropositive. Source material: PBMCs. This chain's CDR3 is CASYSTGPSFAFF. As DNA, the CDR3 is TGTGCCAGCTATTCGACAGGCCCATCGTTCGCTTTCTTT.